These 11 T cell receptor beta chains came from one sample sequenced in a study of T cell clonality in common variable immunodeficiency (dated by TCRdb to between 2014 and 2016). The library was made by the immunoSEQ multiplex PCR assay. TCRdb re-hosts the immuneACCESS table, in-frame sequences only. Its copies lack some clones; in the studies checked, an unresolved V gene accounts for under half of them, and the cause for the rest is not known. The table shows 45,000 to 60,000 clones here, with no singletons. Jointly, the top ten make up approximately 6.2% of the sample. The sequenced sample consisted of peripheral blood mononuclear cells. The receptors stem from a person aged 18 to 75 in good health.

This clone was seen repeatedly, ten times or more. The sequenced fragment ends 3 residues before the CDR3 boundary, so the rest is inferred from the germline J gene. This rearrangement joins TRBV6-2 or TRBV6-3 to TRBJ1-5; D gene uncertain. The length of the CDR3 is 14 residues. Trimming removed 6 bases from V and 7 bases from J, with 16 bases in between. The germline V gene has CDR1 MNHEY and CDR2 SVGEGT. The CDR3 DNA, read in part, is TGTGCCAGCAGCACGGCCTCTAGGTCCCAGCCC. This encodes CASSTASRSQP. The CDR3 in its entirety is CASSTASRSQPQHF.

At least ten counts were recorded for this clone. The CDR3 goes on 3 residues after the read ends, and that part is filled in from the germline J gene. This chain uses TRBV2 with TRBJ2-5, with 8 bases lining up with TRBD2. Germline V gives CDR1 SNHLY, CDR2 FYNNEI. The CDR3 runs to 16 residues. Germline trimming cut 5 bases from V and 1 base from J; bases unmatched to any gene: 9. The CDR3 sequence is CASSTSSGTSQETQYF. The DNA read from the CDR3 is TGTGCCAGCAGTACGAGTAGCGGGACGAGCCAAGAGACC.

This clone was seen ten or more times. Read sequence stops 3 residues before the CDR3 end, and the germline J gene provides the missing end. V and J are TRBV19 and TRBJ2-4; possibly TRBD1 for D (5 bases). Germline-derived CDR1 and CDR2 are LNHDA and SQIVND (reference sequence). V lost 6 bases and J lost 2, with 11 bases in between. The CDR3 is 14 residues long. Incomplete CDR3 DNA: TGTGCCAGTAGGGCAGGGATAACCAAAAACATT. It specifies CASRAGITKNI. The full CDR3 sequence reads CASRAGITKNIQYF.

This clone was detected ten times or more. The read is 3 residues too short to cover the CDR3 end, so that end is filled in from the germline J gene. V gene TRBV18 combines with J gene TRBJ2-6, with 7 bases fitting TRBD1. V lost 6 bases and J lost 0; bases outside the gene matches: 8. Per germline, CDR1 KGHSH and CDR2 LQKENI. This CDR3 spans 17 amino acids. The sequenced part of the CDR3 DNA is TGTGCCAGCTCGACAGGGTCCTCCATCTCTGGGGCCAACGTC. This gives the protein CASSTGSSISGANV. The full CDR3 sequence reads CASSTGSSISGANVLTF.

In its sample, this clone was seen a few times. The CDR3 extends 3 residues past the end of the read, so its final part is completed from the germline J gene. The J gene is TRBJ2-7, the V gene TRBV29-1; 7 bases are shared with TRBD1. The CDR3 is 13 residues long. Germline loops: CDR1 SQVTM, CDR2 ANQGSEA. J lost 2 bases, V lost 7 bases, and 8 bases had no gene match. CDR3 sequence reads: CSASPTGTYEQYF. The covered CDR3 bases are TGCAGCGCCTCTCCGACAGGGACCTACGAG.

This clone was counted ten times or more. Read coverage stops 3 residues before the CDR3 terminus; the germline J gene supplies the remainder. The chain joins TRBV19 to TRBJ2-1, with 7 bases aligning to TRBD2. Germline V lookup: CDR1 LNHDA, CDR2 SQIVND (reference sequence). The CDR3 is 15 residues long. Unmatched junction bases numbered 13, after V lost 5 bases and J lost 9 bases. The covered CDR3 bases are TGTGCCAGTAGTCCCTTGGGGGGGAGGACTGGTGAG. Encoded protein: CASSPLGGRTGE. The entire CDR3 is CASSPLGGRTGEQFF.

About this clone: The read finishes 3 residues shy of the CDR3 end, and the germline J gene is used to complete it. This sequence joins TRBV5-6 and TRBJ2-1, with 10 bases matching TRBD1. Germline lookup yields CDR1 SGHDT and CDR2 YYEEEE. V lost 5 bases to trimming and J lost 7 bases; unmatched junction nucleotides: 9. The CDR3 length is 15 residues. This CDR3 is CASRGDRGGWNEQFF. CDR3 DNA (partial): TGTGCCAGCAGGGGGGACAGGGGTGGGTGGAATGAG. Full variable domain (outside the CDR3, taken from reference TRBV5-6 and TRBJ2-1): DAGVTQSPTHLIKTRGQQVTLRCSPKSGHDTVSWYQQALGQGPQFIFQYYEEEERQRGNFPDRFSGHQFPNYSSELNVNALLLGDSALYLCASRGDRGGWNEQFFGPGTRLTVL.

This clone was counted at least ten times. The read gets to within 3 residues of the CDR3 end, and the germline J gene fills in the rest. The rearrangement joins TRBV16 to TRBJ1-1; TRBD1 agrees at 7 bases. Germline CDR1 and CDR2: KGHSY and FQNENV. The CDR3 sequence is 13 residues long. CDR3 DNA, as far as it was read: TGTGCCAGCAGCCAATACAGGGGAATAGAA. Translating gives CASSQYRGIE. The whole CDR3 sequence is CASSQYRGIEAFF.

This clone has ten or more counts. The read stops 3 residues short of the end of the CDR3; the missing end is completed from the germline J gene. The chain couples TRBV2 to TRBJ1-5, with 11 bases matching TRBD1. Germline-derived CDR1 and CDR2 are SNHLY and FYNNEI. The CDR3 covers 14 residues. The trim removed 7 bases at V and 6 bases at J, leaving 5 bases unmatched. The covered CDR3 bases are TGTGCCAGCAAGCAGGACAGGGGGCTTCAGCCC. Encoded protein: CASKQDRGLQP. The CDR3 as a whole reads CASKQDRGLQPQHF.

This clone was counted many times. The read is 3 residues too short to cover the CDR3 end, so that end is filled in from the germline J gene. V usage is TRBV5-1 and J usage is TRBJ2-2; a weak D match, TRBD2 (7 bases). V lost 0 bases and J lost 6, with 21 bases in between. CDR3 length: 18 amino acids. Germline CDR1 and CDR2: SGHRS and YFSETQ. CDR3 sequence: CASSLVGGGRGSAGELFF. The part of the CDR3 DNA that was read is TGCGCCAGCAGCTTGGTCGGCGGGGGCAGGGGTTCGGCCGGGGAG.

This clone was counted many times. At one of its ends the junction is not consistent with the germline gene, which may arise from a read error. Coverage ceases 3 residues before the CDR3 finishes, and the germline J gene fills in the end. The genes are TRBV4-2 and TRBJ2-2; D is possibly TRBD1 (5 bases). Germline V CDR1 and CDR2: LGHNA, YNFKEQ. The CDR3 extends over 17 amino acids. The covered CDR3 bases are TGCGCCAGCAGCCAAGTCGTTAGTGGGGCAAAGGCCGGGGAG. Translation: CASSQVVSGAKAGE. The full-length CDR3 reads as CASSQVVSGAKAGELFF.